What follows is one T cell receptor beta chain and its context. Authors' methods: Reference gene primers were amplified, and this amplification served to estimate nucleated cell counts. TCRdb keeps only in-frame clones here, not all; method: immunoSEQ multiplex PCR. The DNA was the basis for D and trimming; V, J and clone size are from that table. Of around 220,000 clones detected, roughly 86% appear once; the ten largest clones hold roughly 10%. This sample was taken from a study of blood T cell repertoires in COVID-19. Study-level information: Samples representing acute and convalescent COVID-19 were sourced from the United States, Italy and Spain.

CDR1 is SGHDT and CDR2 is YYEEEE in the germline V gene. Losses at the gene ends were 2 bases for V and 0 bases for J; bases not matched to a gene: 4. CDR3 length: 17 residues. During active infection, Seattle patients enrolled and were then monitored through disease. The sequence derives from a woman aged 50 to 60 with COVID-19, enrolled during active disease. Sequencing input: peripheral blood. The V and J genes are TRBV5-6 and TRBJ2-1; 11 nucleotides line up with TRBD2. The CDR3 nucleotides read TGTGCCAGCAGCTTACGACTAGCGGGGAGCTCCTACAATGAGCAGTTCTTC. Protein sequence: CASSLRLAGSSYNEQFF. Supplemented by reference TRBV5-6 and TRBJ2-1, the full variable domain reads DAGVTQSPTHLIKTRGQQVTLRCSPKSGHDTVSWYQQALGQGPQFIFQYYEEEERQRGNFPDRFSGHQFPNYSSELNVNALLLGDSALYLCASSLRLAGSSYNEQFFGPGTRLTVL.